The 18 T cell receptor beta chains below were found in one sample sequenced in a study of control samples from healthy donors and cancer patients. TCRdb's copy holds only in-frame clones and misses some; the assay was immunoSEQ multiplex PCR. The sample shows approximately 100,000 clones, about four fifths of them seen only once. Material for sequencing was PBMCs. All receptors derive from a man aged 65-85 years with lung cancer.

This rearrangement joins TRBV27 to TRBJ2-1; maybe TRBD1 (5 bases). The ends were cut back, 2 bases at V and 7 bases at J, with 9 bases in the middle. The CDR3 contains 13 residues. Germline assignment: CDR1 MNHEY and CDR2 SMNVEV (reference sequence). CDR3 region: CASSLQGLNEQFF. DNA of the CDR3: TGTGCCAGCAGTTTACAGGGTCTTAATGAGCAGTTCTTC.

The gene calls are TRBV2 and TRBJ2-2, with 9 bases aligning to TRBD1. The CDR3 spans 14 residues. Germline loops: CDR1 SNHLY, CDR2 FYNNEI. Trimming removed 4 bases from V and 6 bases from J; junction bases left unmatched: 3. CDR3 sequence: CASSGRQGAGELFF. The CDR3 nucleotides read TGTGCCAGCAGTGGGAGACAGGGGGCCGGGGAGCTGTTTTTT.

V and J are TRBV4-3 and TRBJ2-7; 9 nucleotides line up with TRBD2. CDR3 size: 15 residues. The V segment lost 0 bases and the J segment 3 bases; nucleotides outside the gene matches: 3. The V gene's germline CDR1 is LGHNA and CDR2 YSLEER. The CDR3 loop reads CASSQDATSGYEQYF. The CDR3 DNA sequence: TGCGCCAGCAGCCAAGATGCGACTAGCGGCTACGAGCAGTACTTC.

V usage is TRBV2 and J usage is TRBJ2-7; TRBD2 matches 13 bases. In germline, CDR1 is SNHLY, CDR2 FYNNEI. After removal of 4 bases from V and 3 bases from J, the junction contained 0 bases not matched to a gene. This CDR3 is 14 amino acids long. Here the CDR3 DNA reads TGTGCCAGCAGTGGGACTAGCGGGGGCTACGAGCAGTACTTC. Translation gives CASSGTSGGYEQYF.

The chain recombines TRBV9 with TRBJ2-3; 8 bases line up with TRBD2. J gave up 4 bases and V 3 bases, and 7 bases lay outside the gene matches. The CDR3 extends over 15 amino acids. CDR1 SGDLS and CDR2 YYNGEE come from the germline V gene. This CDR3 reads CASSGRGGHADTQYF. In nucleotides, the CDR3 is TGTGCCAGCAGCGGACGGGGGGGCCACGCAGATACGCAGTATTTT.

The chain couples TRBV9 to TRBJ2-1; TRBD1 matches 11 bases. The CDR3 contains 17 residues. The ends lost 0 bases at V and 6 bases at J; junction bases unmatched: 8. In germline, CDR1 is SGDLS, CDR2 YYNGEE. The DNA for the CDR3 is TGTGCCAGCAGCGTAGCACCCCCCGGGACAGGGGGCAATGAGCAGTTCTTC. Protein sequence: CASSVAPPGTGGNEQFF.

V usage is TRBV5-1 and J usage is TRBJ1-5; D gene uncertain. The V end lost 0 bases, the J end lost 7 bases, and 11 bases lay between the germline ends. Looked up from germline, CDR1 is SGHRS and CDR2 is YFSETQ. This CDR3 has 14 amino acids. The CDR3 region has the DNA TGCGCCAGCAGCTTGGCAGGACTCCCCCAGCCCCAGCATTTT. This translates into CASSLAGLPQPQHF.

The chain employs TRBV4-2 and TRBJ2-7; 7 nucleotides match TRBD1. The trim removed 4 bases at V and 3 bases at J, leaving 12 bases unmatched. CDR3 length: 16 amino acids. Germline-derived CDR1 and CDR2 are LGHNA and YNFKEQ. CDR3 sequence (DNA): TGTGCCAGCAGCCGTGGAACCGGGACAGAGGACTACGAGCAGTACTTC. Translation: CASSRGTGTEDYEQYF.

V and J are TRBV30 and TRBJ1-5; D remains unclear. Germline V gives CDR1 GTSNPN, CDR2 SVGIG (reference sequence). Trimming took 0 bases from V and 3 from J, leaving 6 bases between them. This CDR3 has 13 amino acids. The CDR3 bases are TGTGCCTGGAGTGTCGATCACAATCAGCCCCAGCATTTT. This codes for CAWSVDHNQPQHF. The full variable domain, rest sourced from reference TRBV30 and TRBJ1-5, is SQTIHQWPATLVQPVGSPLSLECTVEGTSNPNLYWYRQAAGRGLQLLFYSVGIGQISSEVPQNLSASRPQDRQFILSSKKLLLSDSGFYLCAWSVDHNQPQHFGDGTRLSIL.

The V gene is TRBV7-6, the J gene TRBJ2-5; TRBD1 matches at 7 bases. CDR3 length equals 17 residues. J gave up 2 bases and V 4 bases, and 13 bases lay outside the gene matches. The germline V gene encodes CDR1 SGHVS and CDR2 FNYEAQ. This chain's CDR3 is CASSSRGGPNLQETQYF. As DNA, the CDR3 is TGTGCCAGCAGCTCCCGAGGGGGCCCCAACCTACAAGAGACCCAGTACTTC. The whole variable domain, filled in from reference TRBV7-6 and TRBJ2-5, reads GAGVSQSPRYKVTKRGQDVALRCDPISGHVSLYWYRQALGQGPEFLTYFNYEAQQDKSGLPNDRFSAERPEGSISTLTIQRTEQRDSAMYRCASSSRGGPNLQETQYFGPGTRLLVL.

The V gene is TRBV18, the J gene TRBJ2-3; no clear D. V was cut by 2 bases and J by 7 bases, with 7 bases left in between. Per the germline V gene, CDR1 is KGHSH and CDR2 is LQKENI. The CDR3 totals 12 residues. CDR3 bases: TGTGCCAGCTCACCAGGCAGGCATACGCAGTATTTT. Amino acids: CASSPGRHTQYF.

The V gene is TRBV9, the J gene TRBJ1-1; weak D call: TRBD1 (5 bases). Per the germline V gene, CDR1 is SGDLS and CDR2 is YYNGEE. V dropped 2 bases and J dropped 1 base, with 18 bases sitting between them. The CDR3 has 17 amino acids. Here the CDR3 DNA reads TGTGCCAGCAGCGTGGGGGTCGGGGGGAAGCGGAACACTGAAGCTTTCTTT. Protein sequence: CASSVGVGGKRNTEAFF.

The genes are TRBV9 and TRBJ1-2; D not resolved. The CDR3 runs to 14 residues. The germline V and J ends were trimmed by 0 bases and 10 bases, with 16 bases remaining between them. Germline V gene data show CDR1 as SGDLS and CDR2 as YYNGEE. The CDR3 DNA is TGTGCCAGCAGCGTAGAGGCCCGAGCGGACCACTACACCTTC. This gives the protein CASSVEARADHYTF.

The CDR3 region is CASSLSGLNTEAFF. For the CDR3, the DNA is TGCGCCAGCAGCTTGTCAGGGTTGAACACTGAAGCTTTCTTT. The chain employs TRBV5-1 and TRBJ1-1; perhaps TRBD1 as D (5 bases). The CDR3 extends over 14 amino acids. Trimming removed 1 base from V and 0 bases from J, with 7 bases in between. Germline-derived CDR1 and CDR2 are SGHRS and YFSETQ. Complete variable domain (other parts from reference TRBV5-1 and TRBJ1-1): KAGVTQTPRYLIKTRGQQVTLSCSPISGHRSVSWYQQTPGQGLQFLFEYFSETQRNKGNFPGRFSGRQFSNSRSEMNVSTLELGDSALYLCASSLSGLNTEAFFGQGTRLTVV.

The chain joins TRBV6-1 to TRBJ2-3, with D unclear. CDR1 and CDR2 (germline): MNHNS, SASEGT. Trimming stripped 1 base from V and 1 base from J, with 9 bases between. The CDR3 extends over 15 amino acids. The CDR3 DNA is TGTGCCAGCAGTGAAGGCGGTAGGGGCACAGATACGCAGTATTTT. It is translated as CASSEGGRGTDTQYF.

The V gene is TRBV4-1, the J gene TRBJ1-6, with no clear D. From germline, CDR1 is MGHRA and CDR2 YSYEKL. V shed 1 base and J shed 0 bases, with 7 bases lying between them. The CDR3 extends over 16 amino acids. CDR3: CASSQVRSSYNSPLHF. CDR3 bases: TGCGCCAGCAGCCAAGTTCGAAGCTCCTATAATTCACCCCTCCACTTT.

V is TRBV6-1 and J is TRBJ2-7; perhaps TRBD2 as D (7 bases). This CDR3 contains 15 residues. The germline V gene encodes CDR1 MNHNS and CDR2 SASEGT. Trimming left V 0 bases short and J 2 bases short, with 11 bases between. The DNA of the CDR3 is TGTGCCAGCAGTGAAGCGCGGGGGCTGCCCTACGAGCAGTACTTC. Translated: CASSEARGLPYEQYF.

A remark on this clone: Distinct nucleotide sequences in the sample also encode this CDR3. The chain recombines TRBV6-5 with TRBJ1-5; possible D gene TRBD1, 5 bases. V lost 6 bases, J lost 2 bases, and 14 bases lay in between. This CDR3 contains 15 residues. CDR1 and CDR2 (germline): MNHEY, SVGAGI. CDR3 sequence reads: CASSPRGRGNQPQHF. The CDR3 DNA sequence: TGTGCCAGCAGCCCGAGGGGACGCGGCAATCAGCCCCAGCATTTT.